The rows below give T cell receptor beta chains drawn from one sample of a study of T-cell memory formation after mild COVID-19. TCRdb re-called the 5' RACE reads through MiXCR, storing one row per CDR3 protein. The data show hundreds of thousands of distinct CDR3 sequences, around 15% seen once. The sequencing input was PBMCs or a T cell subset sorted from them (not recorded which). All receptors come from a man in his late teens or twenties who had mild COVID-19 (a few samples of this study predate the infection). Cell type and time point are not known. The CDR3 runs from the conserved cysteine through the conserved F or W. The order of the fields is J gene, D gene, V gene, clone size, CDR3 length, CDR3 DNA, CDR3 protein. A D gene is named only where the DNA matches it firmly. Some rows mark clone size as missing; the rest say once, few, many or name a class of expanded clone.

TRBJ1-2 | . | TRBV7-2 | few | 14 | TGTGCCAGCAGCCTGTTGGGGGCGAACTATGGCTACACCTTC | CASSLLGANYGYTF
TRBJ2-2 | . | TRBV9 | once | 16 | TGTGCCAGCAGCGTAGTTCCCAGGTCGAGCGCCGGGGAGCTGTTTTTT | CASSVVPRSSAGELFF
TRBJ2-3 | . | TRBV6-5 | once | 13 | TGTGCCAGCAGTTTCCAGACCACAGATACGCAGTATTTT | CASSFQTTDTQYF
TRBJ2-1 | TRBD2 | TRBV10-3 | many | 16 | TGTGCCATCAGTCCCACTTATGGACTAGTGTCGGTTGAGCAGTTCTTC | CAISPTYGLVSVEQFF
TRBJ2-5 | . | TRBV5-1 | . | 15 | TGCGCCAGCAGCTTGGAACAGATTGGTGGAGAGACCCAGTACTTC | CASSLEQIGGETQYF
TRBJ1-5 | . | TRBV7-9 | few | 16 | TGTGCCAGCAGCAACGAATTGGCCGACAAGTCTCAGCCCCAGCATTTT | CASSNELADKSQPQHF
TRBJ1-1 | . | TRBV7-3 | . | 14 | TGTGCCAGCAGCCCCAGTCCGGGAGGCACTGAAGCTTTCTTT | CASSPSPGGTEAFF
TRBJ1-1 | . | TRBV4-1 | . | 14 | TGCGCCAGCAGCCTAAAAGACAGTAACGCTGAAGCTTTCTTT | CASSLKDSNAEAFF
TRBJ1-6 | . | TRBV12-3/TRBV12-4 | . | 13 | TGTGCCAGCAGCTTCAACGGGGTTTCACCCCTCCACTTT | CASSFNGVSPLHF
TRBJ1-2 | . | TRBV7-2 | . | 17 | TGTGCCAGCAGCTGGGCCAGGGCCGAGACTGCCGGAGATGGCTACACCTTC | CASSWARAETAGDGYTF
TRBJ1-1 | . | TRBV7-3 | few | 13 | TGTGCCAGCAGCTTGGGTCTACTACCTAGGACTGGATTT | CASSLGLLPRTGF
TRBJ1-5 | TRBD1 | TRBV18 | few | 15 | TGTGCCAGCTCACCTACAGGGGCTAGCAATCAGCCCCAGCATTTT | CASSPTGASNQPQHF
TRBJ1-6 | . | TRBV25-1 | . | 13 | TGTGCCAGCAGTGAATATAAGGGTTCACCCCTCCACTTT | CASSEYKGSPLHF
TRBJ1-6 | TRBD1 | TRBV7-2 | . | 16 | TGTGCCTCGCGGCCGCCAGGGGGCGAATATAATTCACCCCTCCACTTT | CASRPPGGEYNSPLHF
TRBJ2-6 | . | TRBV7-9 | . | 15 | TGTGCCAGCAGCCCCGTGACGGCGGGGGCCAACGTCCTGACTTTC | CASSPVTAGANVLTF
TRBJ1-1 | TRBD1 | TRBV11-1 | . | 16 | TGTGCCAGCAGCCCTAGGCGGACAGGGGACCCCACTGAAGCTTTCTTT | CASSPRRTGDPTEAFF
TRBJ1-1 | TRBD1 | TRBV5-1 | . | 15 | TGCGCCAGCAGAGGGACAGGGGGGAGGAACACTGAAGCTTTCTTT | CASRGTGGRNTEAFF
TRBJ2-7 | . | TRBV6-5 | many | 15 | TGTGCCAGCAGTAGAATGGTGGACCGTTCCTACGAGCAGTACTTC | CASSRMVDRSYEQYF
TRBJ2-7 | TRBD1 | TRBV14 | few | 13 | TGTGCCAGCAGCCGAGGACAGGACTACGAGCAGTACTTC | CASSRGQDYEQYF
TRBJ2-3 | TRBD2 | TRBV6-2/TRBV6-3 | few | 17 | TGTGCCAGCAGTCAATGGACCCGAGCGGGGCTAGCAGATACGCAGTATTTT | CASSQWTRAGLADTQYF
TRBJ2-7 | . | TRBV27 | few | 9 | TGTGATCACCTTCGGGGGCAGTACTTC | CDHLRGQYF
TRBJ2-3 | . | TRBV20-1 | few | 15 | TGCAGTGCCCTTCGAGGGGGGACCGCCACAGATACGCAGTATTTT | CSALRGGTATDTQYF
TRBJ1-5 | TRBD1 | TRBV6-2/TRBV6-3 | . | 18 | TGTGCCAGCAAATACCGGGACAGTAGTCAATATAGCAATCAGCCCCAGCATTTT | CASKYRDSSQYSNQPQHF
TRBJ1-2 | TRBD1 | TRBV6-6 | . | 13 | TGTGCCAGCAGGGGGGACAGGGACGGTGGCTACACCTTC | CASRGDRDGGYTF
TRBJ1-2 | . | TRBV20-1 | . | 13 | TGCAGTGCTGCCTCCCGAAGCGGCTATGGCTACACCTTC | CSAASRSGYGYTF
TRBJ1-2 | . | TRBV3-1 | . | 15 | TGTGCCAGCAGCCAAGTCCTTCGGAGGGGAGGCGGCTACACCTTC | CASSQVLRRGGGYTF
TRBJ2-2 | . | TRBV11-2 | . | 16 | TGTGCCAGCAGCTCGGAAGGGACATCCTACACCGGGGAGCTGTTTTTT | CASSSEGTSYTGELFF
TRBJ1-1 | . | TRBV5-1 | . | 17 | TGCGCCAGCAGCCTACGCGGGGTGCAGGAGGGAAAAACTGAAGCTTTCTTT | CASSLRGVQEGKTEAFF
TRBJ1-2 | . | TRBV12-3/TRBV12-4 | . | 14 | TGTGCCAGTACCCGGGACTCCCCTGCCTATGGCTACACCTTC | CASTRDSPAYGYTF
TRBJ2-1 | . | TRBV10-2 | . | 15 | TGCGCCAGCAGTGAGCGCGGGGCGTCCTACAATGAGCAGTTCTTC | CASSERGASYNEQFF
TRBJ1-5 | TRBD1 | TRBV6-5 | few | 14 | TGTGCCAGCAGTTCGACAGGGGGCGGTCAGCCCCAGCATTTT | CASSSTGGGQPQHF
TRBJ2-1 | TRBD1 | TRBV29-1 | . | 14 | TGCAGCGTTGACAGGACAGGGTTCGACAATGAGCAGTTCTTC | CSVDRTGFDNEQFF
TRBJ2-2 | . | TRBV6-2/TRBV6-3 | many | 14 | TGTGCCAGCAGTTACCGACTGGAGGGTACGGAGCTGTTTTTT | CASSYRLEGTELFF
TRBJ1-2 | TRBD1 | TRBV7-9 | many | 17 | TGTGCCAGCAGCTTAGGGGGTGCTGGGACAGTTAACTATGGCTACACCTTC | CASSLGGAGTVNYGYTF
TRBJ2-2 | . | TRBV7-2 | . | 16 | TGTGCCAGCAGCTTATTCGTCCGAGCTGGATCCGGGGAGCTGTTTTTT | CASSLFVRAGSGELFF
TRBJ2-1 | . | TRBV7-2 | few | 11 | TGTGCCAGCAGCCCCCAGGGTGAGCAGTTCTTC | CASSPQGEQFF
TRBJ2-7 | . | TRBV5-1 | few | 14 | TGCGCCAGCAGCCTGGGGACGCTGAACTACGAGCAGTACTTC | CASSLGTLNYEQYF
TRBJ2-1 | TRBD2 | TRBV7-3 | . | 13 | TGTGCCAGCAGCTTAAGCGGGGGGGGTGAGCAGTTCTTC | CASSLSGGGEQFF
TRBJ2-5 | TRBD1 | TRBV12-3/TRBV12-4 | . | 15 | TGTGCCAGCAGACCGGGACAGGGTTTACAAGAGACCCAGTACTTC | CASRPGQGLQETQYF
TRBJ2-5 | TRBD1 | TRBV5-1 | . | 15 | TGCGCCAGCAGCGCCTACAGGGGGAACCAAGAGACCCAGTACTTC | CASSAYRGNQETQYF
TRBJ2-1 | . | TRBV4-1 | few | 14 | TGCGCCAGCAGCCATCTGGGGGTCTACAATGAGCAGTTCTTC | CASSHLGVYNEQFF
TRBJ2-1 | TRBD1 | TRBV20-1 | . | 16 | TGCAGTGCTAGGCCCAGGGGGCGAATAGTTAGCAATGAGCAGTTCTTC | CSARPRGRIVSNEQFF
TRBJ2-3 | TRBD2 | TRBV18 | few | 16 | TGTGCCAGCTCACCACCGAAGGCTAGCGGGACATATACGCAGTATTTT | CASSPPKASGTYTQYF
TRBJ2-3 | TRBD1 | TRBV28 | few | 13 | TGTGCCAGCAGGACAGGGAACACAGATACGCAGTATTTT | CASRTGNTDTQYF
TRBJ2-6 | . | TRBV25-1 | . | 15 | TGTGCCAGCAGTATAAGAAGTTCTGGGGCCAACGTCCTGACTTTC | CASSIRSSGANVLTF
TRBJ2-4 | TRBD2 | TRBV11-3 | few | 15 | TGTGCCAGCAGCAGAGCGGGGGGGCCCGGGAACATTCAGTACTTC | CASSRAGGPGNIQYF
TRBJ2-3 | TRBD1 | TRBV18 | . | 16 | TGTGCCAGCTCACCCCTTGACAGGGGGGTAACAGATACGCAGTATTTT | CASSPLDRGVTDTQYF
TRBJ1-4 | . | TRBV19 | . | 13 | TGTGCCAGTGGAATGAGGAGAAGAGAAAAACTGTTTTTT | CASGMRRREKLFF
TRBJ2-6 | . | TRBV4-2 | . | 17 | TGTGCCAGCAGCCAACAGGGGGGGCCCTCTGGGGCCAACGTCCTGACTTTC | CASSQQGGPSGANVLTF
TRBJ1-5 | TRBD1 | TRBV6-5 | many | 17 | TGTGCCAGCAGTCGAATATCCGGGACAGGGGGGGATCAGCCCCAGCATTTT | CASSRISGTGGDQPQHF
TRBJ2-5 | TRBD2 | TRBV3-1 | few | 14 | TGTGCCAGCAGCAAACTAGCGGGGAAAGAGACCCAGTACTTC | CASSKLAGKETQYF
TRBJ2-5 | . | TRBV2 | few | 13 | TGTGCCAGCAGGGACAGCTTCCAAGAGACCCAGTACTTC | CASRDSFQETQYF
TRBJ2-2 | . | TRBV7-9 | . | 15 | TGTGCCAGCAGCTCGTCGGCGGGACTCACCGGGGAGCTGTTTTTT | CASSSSAGLTGELFF
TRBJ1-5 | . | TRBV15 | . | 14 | TGTGCCACCAGCGGCCTGGGACCTTATCAGCCCCAGCATTTT | CATSGLGPYQPQHF
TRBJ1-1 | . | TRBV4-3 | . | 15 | TGCGCCAGCAGCCAAGAGGAGTTTATGAACACTGAAGCTTTCTTT | CASSQEEFMNTEAFF